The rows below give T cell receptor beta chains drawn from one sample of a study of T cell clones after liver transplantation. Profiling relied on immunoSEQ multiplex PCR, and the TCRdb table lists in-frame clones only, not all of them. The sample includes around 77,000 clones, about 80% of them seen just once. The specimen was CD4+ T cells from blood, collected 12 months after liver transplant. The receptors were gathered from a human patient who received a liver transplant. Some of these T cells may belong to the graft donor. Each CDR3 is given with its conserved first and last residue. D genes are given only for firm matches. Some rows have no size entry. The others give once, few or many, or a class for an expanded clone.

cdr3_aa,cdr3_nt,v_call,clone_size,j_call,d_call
CASSLPGQGVIAYGYTF,TGTGCCAGCAGTCTCCCGGGACAGGGGGTTATCGCCTATGGCTACACCTTC,TRBV28,.,TRBJ1-2,TRBD1
CASSTTYNGGEPLLEAFF,TGTGCCAGCAGTACAACGTACAACGGGGGGGAGCCTCTCCTTGAAGCTTTCTTT,TRBV28,.,TRBJ1-1,.
CASSPGLAPREQYF,TGTGCCAGCAGCCCCGGCCTCGCCCCAAGGGAGCAGTACTTC,TRBV28,medium-sized,TRBJ2-7,.
CASSLSGTGHQETQYF,TGTGCCAGCTCACTCTCCGGGACAGGGCATCAAGAGACCCAGTACTTC,TRBV18,.,TRBJ2-5,TRBD1
CASTKEAGGLREQFF,TGTGCCAGCACAAAGGAGGCGGGAGGGCTGCGCGAGCAGTTCTTC,TRBV6-4,once,TRBJ2-1,TRBD2
CASSSPGRADYEQYF,TGTGCCAGCAGTTCCCCCGGCCGAGCCGACTACGAGCAGTACTTC,TRBV6-6,.,TRBJ2-7,.
CASTYGQGASGYTF,TGTGCCAGCACTTACGGACAGGGGGCTTCTGGCTACACCTTC,TRBV6-1,.,TRBJ1-2,TRBD1
CASSLGPANTGELFF,TGCGCCAGCAGCTTAGGACCGGCGAACACCGGGGAGCTGTTTTTT,TRBV5-1,.,TRBJ2-2,.
CASSGNTGAEAFF,TGTGCCAGCAGTGGGAATACCGGGGCTGAAGCTTTCTTT,TRBV27,few,TRBJ1-1,.
CASSPMGAPKNQPQHF,TGTGCCAGCAGCCCAATGGGGGCCCCTAAAAATCAGCCCCAGCATTTT,TRBV28,.,TRBJ1-5,.
CASSQGSGGSYNEQFF,TGTGCCAGCAGCCAAGGTTCAGGGGGCTCCTACAATGAGCAGTTCTTC,TRBV14,once,TRBJ2-1,TRBD1
CASSSGRSNNEQFF,TGTGCCAGCAGCTCCGGGAGGTCAAACAATGAGCAGTTCTTC,TRBV7-2,.,TRBJ2-1,TRBD2
CASRTEANTEAFF,TGTGCCAGCAGGACGGAAGCAAACACTGAAGCTTTCTTT,TRBV6-4,.,TRBJ1-1,.
CASSVGTGDYTDTQYF,TGTGCCAGCAGCGTGGGGACAGGAGACTACACAGATACGCAGTATTTT,TRBV9,.,TRBJ2-3,TRBD1
CASSPDSQETQYF,TGTGCCAGCTCACCCGACAGCCAAGAGACCCAGTACTTC,TRBV18,.,TRBJ2-5,.
CASSLARGSGIQYF,TGTGCCAGCAGCTTGGCCCGCGGTTCGGGCATTCAGTACTTC,TRBV5-4,once,TRBJ2-4,.
CASSWGDRDFGYTF,TGTGCCAGCAGCTGGGGGGACAGGGACTTTGGCTACACCTTC,TRBV5-8,.,TRBJ1-2,TRBD1
CASSPGQGRTQYF,TGTGCCAGCAGCCCCGGACAGGGACGCACCCAGTACTTC,TRBV6-5,.,TRBJ2-5,TRBD1
CASQLAGGPFNEQFF,TGTGCCAGCCAACTAGCGGGAGGGCCCTTCAATGAGCAGTTCTTC,TRBV14,.,TRBJ2-1,TRBD2
CASSRDRENEQFF,TGCGCCAGCAGCCGGGACAGGGAGAATGAGCAGTTCTTC,TRBV4-1,once,TRBJ2-1,TRBD1
CASRGLGGTGELFF,TGTGCCAGCAGAGGACTAGGAGGAACCGGGGAGCTGTTTTTT,TRBV6-5,.,TRBJ2-2,TRBD2
CAWSPGVGVYNEQFF,TGTGCCTGGAGTCCCGGGGTCGGGGTCTACAATGAGCAGTTCTTC,TRBV30,.,TRBJ2-1,.
CTRKGTHGYTF,TGCACCCGAAAGGGCACTCATGGCTACACCTTC,TRBV20-1,.,TRBJ1-2,.
CASSYSGGETQYF,TGTGCCAGCAGTTACTCCGGGGGGGAGACCCAGTACTTC,TRBV6-6,.,TRBJ2-5,TRBD2
CASSRNGAKNIQYF,TGTGCCAGCAGCCGAAACGGAGCCAAAAACATTCAGTACTTC,TRBV28,.,TRBJ2-4,.
CASSRGLAGYEQYF,TGTGCCAGCAGCCGCGGTCTAGCGGGTTACGAGCAGTACTTC,TRBV6-6,.,TRBJ2-7,TRBD2
CASSLSLGKTQYF,TGTGCCAGCAGTTTATCTCTGGGAAAGACCCAGTACTTC,TRBV28,once,TRBJ2-5,.
CASHEGRLYGYTF,TGTGCCAGTCATGAGGGACGGCTCTATGGCTACACCTTC,TRBV28,.,TRBJ1-2,.
CASYSWVGYTF,TGTGCCAGCTATAGCTGGGTAGGCTACACCTTC,TRBV28,medium-sized,TRBJ1-2,.
CASSLTASGRASEQFF,TGTGCCAGCAGCCTGACAGCTAGCGGGAGGGCCAGTGAGCAGTTCTTC,TRBV11-2,once,TRBJ2-1,TRBD2
CASSPTRLAGTTGELFF,TGTGCCAGCAGCCCCACCCGACTAGCGGGAACCACCGGGGAGCTGTTTTTT,TRBV7-2,.,TRBJ2-2,TRBD2
CASSLGPAGLNEQFF,TGTGCCAGCAGCTTAGGGCCAGCGGGGCTCAATGAGCAGTTCTTC,TRBV11-2,.,TRBJ2-1,TRBD2